This T cell receptor beta chain originates from a study of Graves' ophthalmopathy and Graves' hyperthyroidism (dated by TCRdb to the late 2010s). Regarding the complete study: Peripheral blood was collected before any treatment was given, at the time of initial diagnosis. The study used TCR beta repertoire signatures to distinguish Graves' ophthalmopathy from Graves' hyperthyroidism and to predict progression to ophthalmopathy. In total, approximately 140 blood samples were TCR-sequenced: around 42 ophthalmopathy, approximately 80 hyperthyroidism and approximately 17 hyperthyroidism-to-ophthalmopathy patients. A discovery set of 100 or so patients (approximately 42 ophthalmopathy, 57 stable hyperthyroidism) was enrolled to explore V-J signatures distinguishing ophthalmopathy from hyperthyroidism. An independent validation cohort comprised 18 hyperthyroidism patients and 17 patients who later progressed from hyperthyroidism to ophthalmopathy. In roughly 6 hyperthyroidism patients, the T-cell repertoire of thyroid tissue was compared with the T-cell repertoire of blood. Following sample collection, hyperthyroidism patients were given methimazole at a starting dose of 30 mg daily, and ophthalmopathy patients were given high-dose intravenous methylprednisolone.

For repertoire sequencing, the TCR beta CDR3 regions were amplified from RNA transcripts. A first-round RT-PCR used HTBI primers with the Qiagen OneStep RT-PCR kit, followed by a second-round multiplex PCR, size selection and purification. Libraries were sequenced on an Illumina HiSeq2000 using paired-end 100 bp reads. The source study handled its data this way. SOAPnuke was used for read processing, and reads with adapters, uncalled bases, a mean Phred below 15, or no exact constant-primer or identifier match were discarded. COPE v1.2.5 was used to merge the high-quality paired reads. Unique nucleotide sequences were defined as clonotypes and aligned to IMGT TRB V, D and J references using MiTCR v1.1. The analysis was limited to V-J combinations with a frequency above 0.0001, which together covered 99% to 99.2% of the repertoires. For each V-J combination, a TCR clonal expansion and chaos score was defined as F50 clonal expansion divided by the chaos observed in the TCRdist matrix. Features were reduced by Welch's t-statistics and random forest to around 14 V-J combinations, which fed a naive Bayes classifier. The similarity between thyroid and blood repertoires was quantified using the Morisita-Horn index. The raw public data were reprocessed by TCRdb itself: fastp quality trimming at Q25, MiXCR clonotype calling, in-frame beta chains only. Identical CDR3 protein sequences are pooled into one entry, listed with their most common genes and DNA. TCRdb's processing, not the authors' own work, is the source of the V and J calls. This sample gives hundreds of thousands of distinct CDR3 sequences in total; 35% to 45% of them show up just once. The ten top clones hold around 3% of the sample.

In the case of this clonotype: Which antigen it targets is not known. It has no much larger one-base neighbor in the sample; base qualities were not kept.

General findings and caveats noted by the study authors: In validation, the model predicted ophthalmopathy progression with 70.59% sensitivity and roughly 72% specificity; fewer than 15 predicted patients were CT-confirmed with GO in a median of approximately six months. Ophthalmopathy was separated from stable hyperthyroidism by the 13-signature model with roughly 90% sensitivity and about 81% specificity in cross-validation and with 80%/75% in the test set. Most expanded thyroid clonotypes with a frequency above 0.001 also appeared in blood, which suggests that blood repertoires may reflect the immune response in the thyroid. Sample size was not predetermined statistically, and investigators were not blinded to group allocation.

Ophthalmopathy patients were characterized by moderately to severely active disease, a Clinical Activity Score of at least 3, a NOSPECS grade of at least 4, and a disease duration under 3 months. Patients with other autoimmune diseases, uncontrolled infections, pregnancy or lactation were excluded from the study. Diagnosis relied on clinical symptoms, serum thyroxine, TRAb, thyroid ultrasound and orbital computed tomography. PBMCs were isolated from more than 9 ml of fresh peripheral blood by Ficoll-Paque density gradient centrifugation. Total RNA was extracted using Trizol reagent, and RNA quality was checked on an Agilent 2100 Bioanalyzer. Clipping removes 4 bases from V and 5 bases from J, with 6 as the unmatched junction base count. The CDR3 measures 15 amino acids from cysteine to phenylalanine. The CDR3 DNA has 45 bases and is translated from base 1. Looking up the germline V gene (reference sequence) yields CDR1 LNHNV and CDR2 YYDKDF.

Here the chain combines TRBV15 and TRBJ2-5, with 11 bases in between that match TRBD1. This receptor was obtained from an adult man with Graves' ophthalmopathy. The material sequenced was peripheral blood. The DNA sequence reads TGTGCCACCAGCATTGGACAGGGGGCCTATGAGACCCAGTACTTC. Its product reads: CATSIGQGAYETQYF.